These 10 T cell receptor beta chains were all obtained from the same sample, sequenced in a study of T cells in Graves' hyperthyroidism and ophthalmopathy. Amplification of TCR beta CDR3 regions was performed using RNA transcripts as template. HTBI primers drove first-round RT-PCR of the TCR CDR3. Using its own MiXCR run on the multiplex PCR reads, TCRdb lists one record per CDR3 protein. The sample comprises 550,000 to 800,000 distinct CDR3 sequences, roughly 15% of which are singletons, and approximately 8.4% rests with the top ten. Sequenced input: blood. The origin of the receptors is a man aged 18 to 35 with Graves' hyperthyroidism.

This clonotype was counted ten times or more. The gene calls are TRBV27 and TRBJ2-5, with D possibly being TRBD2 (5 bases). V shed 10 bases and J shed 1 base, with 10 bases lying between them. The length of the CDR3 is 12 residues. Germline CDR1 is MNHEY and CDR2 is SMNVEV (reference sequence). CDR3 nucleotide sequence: TGTGCCACGGGAAGGGCCCAAGAGACCCAGTACTTC. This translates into CATGRAQETQYF.

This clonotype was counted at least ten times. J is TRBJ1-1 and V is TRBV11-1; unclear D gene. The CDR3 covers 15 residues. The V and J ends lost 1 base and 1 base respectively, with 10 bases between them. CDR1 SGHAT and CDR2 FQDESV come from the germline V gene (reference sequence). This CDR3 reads CASSLDYPGNTEAFF. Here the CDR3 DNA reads TGTGCCAGCAGCTTAGATTATCCGGGGAACACTGAAGCTTTCTTT. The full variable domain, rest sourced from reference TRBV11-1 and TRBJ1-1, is EAEVAQSPRYKITEKSQAVAFWCDPISGHATLYWYRQILGQGPELLVQFQDESVVDDSQLPKDRFSAERLKGVDSTLKIQPAELGDSAMYLCASSLDYPGNTEAFFGQGTRLTVV.

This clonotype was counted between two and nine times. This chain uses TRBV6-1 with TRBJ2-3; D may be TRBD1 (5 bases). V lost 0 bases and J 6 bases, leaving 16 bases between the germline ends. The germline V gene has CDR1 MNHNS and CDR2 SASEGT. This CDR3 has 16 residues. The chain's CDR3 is CASSEAAGSWPDTQYF. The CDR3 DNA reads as TGTGCCAGCAGTGAAGCAGCAGGGTCCTGGCCGGATACGCAGTATTTT.

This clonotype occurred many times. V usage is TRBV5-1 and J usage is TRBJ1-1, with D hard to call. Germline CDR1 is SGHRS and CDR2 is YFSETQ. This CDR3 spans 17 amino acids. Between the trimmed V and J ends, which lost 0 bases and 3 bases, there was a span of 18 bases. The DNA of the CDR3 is TGCGCCAGCAGCTTGGATCGGATGAGGGTCGGGGACACTGAAGCTTTCTTT. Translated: CASSLDRMRVGDTEAFF.

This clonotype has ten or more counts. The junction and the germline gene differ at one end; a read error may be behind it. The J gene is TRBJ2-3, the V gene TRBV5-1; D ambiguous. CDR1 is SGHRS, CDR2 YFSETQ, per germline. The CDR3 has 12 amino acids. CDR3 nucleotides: TGTGCCAGCAGCTTAGACCTGGATACGCAGTATTTT. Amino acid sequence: CASSLDLDTQYF.

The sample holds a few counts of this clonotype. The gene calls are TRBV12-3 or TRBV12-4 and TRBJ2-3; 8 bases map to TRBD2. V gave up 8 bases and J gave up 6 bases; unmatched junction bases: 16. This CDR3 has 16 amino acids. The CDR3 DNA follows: TGTGCCAGCGCGAGTTTAAACGGGAGGGAGTATGATACGCAGTATTTT. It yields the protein CASASLNGREYDTQYF.

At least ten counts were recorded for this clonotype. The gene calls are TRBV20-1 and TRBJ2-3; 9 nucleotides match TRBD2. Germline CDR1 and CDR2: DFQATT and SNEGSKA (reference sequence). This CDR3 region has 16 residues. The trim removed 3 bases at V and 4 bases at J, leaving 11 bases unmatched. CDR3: CSASGLSGGRADTQYF. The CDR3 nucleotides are TGCAGTGCTAGTGGCCTCTCGGGCGGGAGGGCAGATACGCAGTATTTT.

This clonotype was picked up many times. The CDR3 loop is CASSPVVAGVTDTQYF. CDR3 coding DNA: TGTGCCAGCAGCCCCGTGGTAGCGGGAGTCACAGATACGCAGTATTTT. The V gene is TRBV11-2, the J gene TRBJ2-3; the match to TRBD2 covers 9 bases. Germline-derived CDR1 and CDR2 are SGHAT and FQNNGV. Trimming removed 5 bases from V and 2 bases from J; junction bases left unmatched: 8. CDR3 size: 16 residues. The full variable domain, its missing parts supplied by reference TRBV11-2 and TRBJ2-3, is EAGVAQSPRYKIIEKRQSVAFWCNPISGHATLYWYQQILGQGPKLLIQFQNNGVVDDSQLPKDRFSAERLKGVDSTLKIQPAKLEDSAVYLCASSPVVAGVTDTQYFGPGTRLTVL.

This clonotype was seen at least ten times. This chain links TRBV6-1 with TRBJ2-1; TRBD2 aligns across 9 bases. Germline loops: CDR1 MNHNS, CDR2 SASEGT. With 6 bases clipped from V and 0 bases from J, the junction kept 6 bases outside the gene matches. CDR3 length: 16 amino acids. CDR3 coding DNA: TGTGCCAGCAGATCGCCGCGGGAGGGCTCCTACAATGAGCAGTTCTTC. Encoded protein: CASRSPREGSYNEQFF.

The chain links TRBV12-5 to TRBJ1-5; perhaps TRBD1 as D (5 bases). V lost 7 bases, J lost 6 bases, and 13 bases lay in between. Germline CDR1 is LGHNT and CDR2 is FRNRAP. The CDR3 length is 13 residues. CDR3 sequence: CASAVDNGQPQHF. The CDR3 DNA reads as TGTGCTAGTGCCGTGGACAATGGTCAGCCCCAGCATTTT.